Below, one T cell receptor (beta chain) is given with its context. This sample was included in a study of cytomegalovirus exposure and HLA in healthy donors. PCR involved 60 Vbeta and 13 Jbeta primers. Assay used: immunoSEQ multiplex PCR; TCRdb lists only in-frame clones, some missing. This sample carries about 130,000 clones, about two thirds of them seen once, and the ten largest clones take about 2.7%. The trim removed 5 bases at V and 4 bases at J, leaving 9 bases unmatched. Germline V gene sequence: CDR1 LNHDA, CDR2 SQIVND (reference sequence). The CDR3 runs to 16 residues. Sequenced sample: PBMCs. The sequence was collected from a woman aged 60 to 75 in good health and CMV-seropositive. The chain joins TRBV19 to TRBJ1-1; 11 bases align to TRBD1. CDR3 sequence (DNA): TGTGCCAGTAGTCCCGGACAGGGGGCGTCAATCACTGAAGCTTTCTTT. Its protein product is CASSPGQGASITEAFF.